The 6 T cell receptor beta chains in this list originate from one sample, sequenced in a study of blood T cells in healthy people across ages. Together with a sample-barcoded 5' primer, a J-beta primer mix was included in a second PCR lasting roughly 6 to 12 cycles. MiXCR was run by TCRdb on the 5' RACE reads, yielding one entry per CDR3 protein. The sample has 1,300,000 or so distinct CDR3 sequences, 55% to 75% seen once. Sequencing was done on a sample of blood. Source of these receptors: a man in his late teens or twenties in good health.

This chain connects TRBV7-2 to TRBJ2-1; TRBD2 matches at 14 bases. The CDR3 is made up of 17 amino acids. Germline CDR1 and CDR2: SGHTA and FQGNSA. With 5 bases clipped from V and 8 bases from J, the junction kept 11 bases outside the gene matches. DNA of the CDR3: TGTGCCAGCAGCCTCGGGGGACTAGCGGGAGTTTCGGATGAGCAGTTCTTC. It yields the protein CASSLGGLAGVSDEQFF.

This clonotype turned up a few times. This chain uses TRBV29-1 with TRBJ1-2; D possibly corresponds to TRBD1 (5 bases). This CDR3 is 14 amino acids long. The germline CDR1 and CDR2 sequences are SQVTM and ANQGSEA. V was cut by 2 bases and J by 2 bases, with 12 bases left in between. CDR3 in DNA: TGCAGCGTTGAAACGGGTGGGGCGAACTATGGCTACACCTTC. As protein: CSVETGGANYGYTF.

V gene TRBV28 combines with J gene TRBJ2-3, with 8 bases lining up with TRBD1. Germline CDR1 reads MDHEN; CDR2 reads SYDVKM. V was clipped by 5 bases and J by 5 bases; unmatched bases: 12. The CDR3 is 16 residues long. The CDR3: CASSADRVGGGDTQYF. As DNA, the CDR3 is TGTGCCAGCAGTGCGGACAGGGTAGGGGGCGGAGATACGCAGTATTTT.

This clonotype was observed a few times. The V call is TRBV29-1, the J call TRBJ2-7; the D gene is possibly TRBD1 (6 bases). This CDR3 is 12 amino acids long. Germline values: CDR1 SQVTM, CDR2 ANQGSEA. V lost 3 bases, J lost 3 bases, and 9 bases lay in between. The CDR3 DNA reads TGCAGCGTTGAGACACAGGGCTACGAGCAGTACTTC. Encoded protein: CSVETQGYEQYF.

This chain connects TRBV5-1 to TRBJ1-5; D is uncertain. The V gene's germline CDR1 is SGHRS and CDR2 YFSETQ. The CDR3 extends over 15 amino acids. Trimming stripped 4 bases from V and 2 bases from J, with 13 bases between. This chain's CDR3 is CASSPLGSGNQPQHF. Written as DNA, the CDR3 is TGCGCCAGCAGCCCCCTCGGGTCTGGCAATCAGCCCCAGCATTTT.

V and J are TRBV2 and TRBJ1-4; weak D call: TRBD1 (5 bases). Germline V gives CDR1 SNHLY, CDR2 FYNNEI. V lost 11 bases and J 12 bases, leaving 13 bases between the germline ends. CDR3 size: 10 residues. The CDR3: CAVRQSELFF. The CDR3, as DNA: TGTGCCGTCAGACAGTCGGAACTGTTTTTT.